The 27 T cell receptor beta chains listed next were all sequenced from one sample in a study of blood T cell repertoires in COVID-19. Repertoires were generated with immunoSEQ multiplex PCR, while TCRdb's copy carries only in-frame clones and drops some. The data show some 300,000 clones, with just under 90% seen just once and roughly 6.1% held by the top ten. Sequenced sample: peripheral blood. Receptors originate from a woman in her forties or fifties with COVID-19, enrolled during active disease.

This chain joins TRBV15 and TRBJ2-1; 9 bases agree with TRBD2. With 3 bases clipped from V and 4 bases from J, the junction kept 7 bases outside the gene matches. Germline V gene lookup returns CDR1 LNHNV and CDR2 YYDKDF (reference sequence). The CDR3 has 16 residues. The CDR3 reads CATSSTGLAVYNEQFF. CDR3 coding DNA: TGTGCCACCAGCAGTACGGGACTAGCAGTATACAATGAGCAGTTCTTC.

The chain has TRBV9 and TRBJ2-2; a weak D match, TRBD1 (5 bases). CDR3 length equals 15 residues. The V and J ends lost 4 bases and 6 bases respectively, with 16 bases between them. CDR1 and CDR2 (germline): SGDLS, YYNGEE. The CDR3 protein is CASSRQSDGSGELFF. For the CDR3, the DNA is TGTGCCAGCAGCAGACAGTCCGATGGGTCCGGGGAGCTGTTTTTT. Full variable domain (outside the CDR3, taken from reference TRBV9 and TRBJ2-2): DSGVTQTPKHLITATGQRVTLRCSPRSGDLSVYWYQQSLDQGLQFLIQYYNGEERAKGNILERFSAQQFPDLHSELNLSSLELGDSALYFCASSRQSDGSGELFFGEGSRLTVL.

The rearrangement uses TRBV30 and TRBJ2-7; 11 nucleotides line up with TRBD2. The J segment lost 2 bases and the V segment lost 6 bases, leaving 6 bases of the junction unmatched. This CDR3 contains 14 residues. Per germline, CDR1 GTSNPN and CDR2 SVGIG (reference sequence). In DNA, the CDR3 is TGTGCCTGCCACGGGACTAGCGGACCCTACGAGCAGTACTTC. Protein sequence: CACHGTSGPYEQYF. Supplemented by reference TRBV30 and TRBJ2-7, the full variable domain reads SQTIHQWPATLVQPVGSPLSLECTVEGTSNPNLYWYRQAAGRGLQLLFYSVGIGQISSEVPQNLSASRPQDRQFILSSKKLLLSDSGFYLCACHGTSGPYEQYFGPGTRLTVT.

The chain couples TRBV5-1 to TRBJ1-2, with a weak D call TRBD1 (5 bases). Deletions cut 4 bases from V and 4 bases from J, with 17 bases between. The CDR3 contains 15 residues. Per the germline V gene, CDR1 is SGHRS and CDR2 is YFSETQ. DNA for the CDR3: TGCGCCAGCAGCCCAATCAGTGGGGGGGGCTATGGCTACACCTTC. It is translated as CASSPISGGGYGYTF.

The chain combines TRBV19 with TRBJ2-2, with TRBD1 matching over 10 bases. J lost 4 bases, V lost 9 bases, and 5 bases had no gene match. The germline CDR1 and CDR2 sequences are LNHDA and SQIVND (reference sequence). The CDR3 loop spans 14 amino acids. CDR3: CASRRDRGTGELFF. The CDR3 DNA reads as TGTGCCAGCCGGCGGGACAGGGGCACCGGGGAGCTGTTTTTT.

The rearrangement links TRBV6-5 to TRBJ2-2; the match to TRBD2 covers 7 bases. The CDR3 length is 13 residues. Germline CDR1 and CDR2: MNHEY and SVGAGI. After removal of 8 bases from V and 1 base from J, the junction contained 1 base not matched to a gene. The CDR3: CASASGNTGELFF. CDR3 DNA: TGTGCCAGCGCTAGCGGGAACACCGGGGAGCTGTTTTTT.

This chain links TRBV4-1 with TRBJ1-1; 8 nucleotides align to TRBD1. J was trimmed by 8 bases and V by 1 base; bases with no gene match: 9. Germline V gives CDR1 MGHRA, CDR2 YSYEKL. CDR3 length equals 15 residues. In DNA form, the CDR3 reads TGCGCCAGCAGCCAAGTATCCTGGGGGACAGGAGAAGCTTTCTTT. Translating it yields CASSQVSWGTGEAFF.

The V call is TRBV3-1 (or the pseudogene TRBV3-2), the J call TRBJ1-3; weak D call: TRBD1 (5 bases). The CDR3 extends over 14 amino acids. Trimming pared 1 base from V and 4 bases from J, leaving 8 bases between. Germline-derived CDR1 and CDR2 are LGHDT and YNNKEL (reference sequence). CDR3 sequence: CASSQVSGGNTIYF. CDR3 in DNA: TGTGCCAGCAGCCAAGTGTCAGGGGGAAACACCATATATTTT.

The V gene is TRBV19, the J gene TRBJ2-5; TRBD1 agrees at 7 bases. J was trimmed by 3 bases and V by 7 bases; bases with no gene match: 8. Germline CDR1 reads LNHDA; CDR2 reads SQIVND (reference sequence). There are 14 residues in the CDR3. The CDR3: CASTSWDSKETQYF. The CDR3 bases are TGTGCCAGTACCTCCTGGGACAGCAAAGAGACCCAGTACTTC.

This clone turned up a few times. The chain combines TRBV5-1 with TRBJ1-2, with D uncertain. The CDR3 runs 12 residues. CDR1 and CDR2 from the germline V gene are SGHRS and YFSETQ. The V end lost 4 bases, the J end lost 6 bases, and 10 bases lay between the germline ends. The CDR3 DNA is TGCGCCAGCAGCCGTGACTTCGATGGCTACACCTTC. Translated, it gives CASSRDFDGYTF.

A single count supports this clone. The V gene is TRBV30, the J gene TRBJ1-2, with D hard to call. V was pared by 5 bases and J by 2 bases, with 9 bases between. The CDR3 contains 12 residues. Germline CDR1 reads GTSNPN; CDR2 reads SVGIG (reference sequence). In DNA, the CDR3 is TGTGCCTGGTCGTCAGGCAACTATGGCTACACCTTC. Amino acid sequence: CAWSSGNYGYTF.

This chain connects TRBV10-1 to TRBJ2-3, with 16 positions matching TRBD2. The CDR3 has 16 residues. The germline V gene encodes CDR1 WNHNN and CDR2 SYGVQD (reference sequence). V dropped 2 bases and J dropped 6; count of bases not matched to a gene: 2. The CDR3 spells CASSEGTSGRADTQYF. CDR3 nucleotide sequence: TGCGCCAGCAGTGAGGGGACTAGCGGGAGGGCGGATACGCAGTATTTT.

The chain joins TRBV4-3 to TRBJ1-2, with 7 bases lining up with TRBD1. The length of the CDR3 is 16 residues. Germline values: CDR1 LGHNA, CDR2 YSLEER. After removal of 0 bases from V and 1 base from J, the junction contained 5 bases not matched to a gene. The CDR3 nucleotides are TGCGCCAGCAGCCAAGAAATGGGACAGAGTAACTATGGCTACACCTTC. Amino acid sequence: CASSQEMGQSNYGYTF.

The chain links TRBV7-2 to TRBJ2-4, with 8 bases aligning to TRBD2. Germline V lookup: CDR1 SGHTA, CDR2 FQGNSA. V trimming: 1 base; J trimming: 3 bases; junction bases outside the gene matches: 2. This CDR3 has 15 residues. This CDR3 reads CASSLGTSSKNIQYF. CDR3 nucleotide sequence: TGTGCCAGCAGCTTAGGGACTAGCAGCAAAAACATTCAGTACTTC.

The chain employs TRBV14 and TRBJ2-7; 8 bases are a match to TRBD1. Looked up from germline, CDR1 is SGHDN and CDR2 is FVKESK. The CDR3 sequence is 15 residues long. With V trimmed by 4 bases and J by 4 bases, 9 bases remained unmatched. CDR3: CASSPRARGLYEQYF. The CDR3 nucleotides are TGTGCCAGCAGCCCGAGGGCCAGGGGGCTATACGAGCAGTACTTC.

The V and J genes are TRBV27 and TRBJ2-1; 12 nucleotides agree with TRBD2. The length of the CDR3 is 15 residues. V shed 4 bases and J 8 bases; nucleotides not matched to a gene: 6. The germline CDR1 and CDR2 sequences are MNHEY and SMNVEV (reference sequence). The CDR3, as DNA: TGTGCCAGCAGTTCGACCGGACTAGCGGGGCATGAGCAGTTCTTC. Translated: CASSSTGLAGHEQFF.

The rearrangement joins TRBV5-6 to TRBJ1-6; D gene uncertain. The CDR3 covers 15 residues. Per germline, CDR1 SGHDT and CDR2 YYEEEE. Trimming removed 0 bases from V and 4 bases from J, with 8 bases in between. CDR3 in DNA: TGTGCCAGCAGCTTGGGGCAGACATATAATTCACCCCTCCACTTT. It specifies CASSLGQTYNSPLHF. Looking up the rest from reference TRBV5-6 and TRBJ1-6 gives the full variable domain: DAGVTQSPTHLIKTRGQQVTLRCSPKSGHDTVSWYQQALGQGPQFIFQYYEEEERQRGNFPDRFSGHQFPNYSSELNVNALLLGDSALYLCASSLGQTYNSPLHFGNGTRLTVT.

The gene calls are TRBV30 and TRBJ1-2, with TRBD1 matching 7 bases. V dropped 3 bases and J dropped 4; count of bases not matched to a gene: 5. The CDR3 is 13 residues long. In germline, CDR1 is GTSNPN, CDR2 SVGIG (reference sequence). The CDR3 DNA follows: TGTGCCTGGAGGATGACAGGGACCTATGGCTACACCTTC. It is translated as CAWRMTGTYGYTF.

With respect to this clone: Other DNA sequences in this sample translate to the same CDR3. The V and J genes are TRBV27 and TRBJ2-7; 7 bases align to TRBD2. Trimming took 3 bases from V and 2 from J; bases not matched to a gene: 4. The germline V gene has CDR1 MNHEY and CDR2 SMNVEV (reference sequence). CDR3 length: 14 amino acids. The CDR3 loop is CASSLPGLAYEQYF. The CDR3 DNA sequence: TGTGCCAGCAGTTTGCCCGGACTAGCCTACGAGCAGTACTTC.

This chain joins TRBV5-5 and TRBJ2-5; the match to TRBD1 covers 11 bases. The ends lost 0 bases at V and 5 bases at J; junction bases unmatched: 3. Germline CDR1 SGHKS, CDR2 YYEKEE (reference sequence). The CDR3 extends over 15 amino acids. CDR3 in DNA: TGTGCCAGCAGCTTGGTAGGGACAGGGGGGGAGACCCAGTACTTC. Encoded protein: CASSLVGTGGETQYF.

The chain joins TRBV11-1 to TRBJ2-2; TRBD1 matches 10 bases. The CDR3 sequence is 16 residues long. Germline-derived CDR1 and CDR2 are SGHAT and FQDESV (reference sequence). V was clipped by 2 bases and J by 2 bases; unmatched bases: 2. CDR3 region: CASSLRTGGNTGELFF. The CDR3 DNA reads as TGTGCCAGCAGCTTAAGGACAGGGGGAAACACCGGGGAGCTGTTTTTT.

The chain recombines TRBV18 with TRBJ2-6; D may be TRBD1 (5 bases). V lost 1 base and J 4 bases, leaving 14 bases between the germline ends. The CDR3 has 17 residues. Germline assignment: CDR1 KGHSH and CDR2 LQKENI. CDR3 in amino acids: CASSPQSSGPGANVLTF. CDR3 sequence (DNA): TGTGCCAGCTCACCACAAAGCTCAGGGCCCGGGGCCAACGTCCTGACTTTC.

The V and J genes are TRBV30 and TRBJ2-2; 10 positions agree with TRBD1. The germline gives CDR1 GTSNPN, CDR2 SVGIG (reference sequence). The CDR3 runs 15 residues. J lost 3 bases, V lost 5 bases, and 6 bases had no gene match. In nucleotides, the CDR3 is TGTGCCTGGGCCACGGGACAGGGGTACACCGGGGAGCTGTTTTTT. As protein: CAWATGQGYTGELFF. Full variable domain (remainder filled in from reference TRBV30 and TRBJ2-2): SQTIHQWPATLVQPVGSPLSLECTVEGTSNPNLYWYRQAAGRGLQLLFYSVGIGQISSEVPQNLSASRPQDRQFILSSKKLLLSDSGFYLCAWATGQGYTGELFFGEGSRLTVL.

The chain uses TRBV23-1 and TRBJ2-7; D might be TRBD1 (5 bases). TRBV23-1 carries the ORF label, with uncertain function. Trimming stripped 4 bases from V and 3 bases from J, with 28 bases between. The CDR3 covers 19 residues. The CDR3 coding sequence is TGCGCCAGCAGTCGGGTTGATCCAGGGAACTTTTATGTCGTCTACGAGCAGTACTTC. Its protein is CASSRVDPGNFYVVYEQYF.

This clone has a handful of counts. The genes are TRBV4-1 and TRBJ2-7; tentative D call: TRBD2 (6 bases). CDR1 is MGHRA and CDR2 is YSYEKL in the germline V gene. The length of the CDR3 is 14 residues. Trimming took off 0 bases at V and 7 bases at J, with 13 bases between the two ends. For the CDR3, the DNA is TGCGCCAGCAGCCAAGAGGGGACTGCGGCAGAGCAGTACTTC. It yields the protein CASSQEGTAAEQYF.

As DNA, the CDR3 is TGTGCCAGCAGTTTCAGTTTTAATGAAAAACTGTTTTTT. Amino acids: CASSFSFNEKLFF. The chain recombines TRBV12-3 or TRBV12-4 with TRBJ1-4; no clear D. Trimming removed 3 bases at V and 4 bases at J, with 6 bases between. This CDR3 spans 13 amino acids.

The rearrangement joins TRBV7-2 to TRBJ2-2; D may be TRBD1 (6 bases). This CDR3 is 17 amino acids long. Trimming took off 5 bases at V and 6 bases at J, with 22 bases between the two ends. CDR1 SGHTA and CDR2 FQGNSA come from the germline V gene. CDR3 DNA sequence: TGTGCCAGCAGCCCAACCGCCCGGGCAGGGGTCGCCGGGGAGCTGTTTTTT. It encodes CASSPTARAGVAGELFF.